In this sample, the clone carrying this T cell receptor (delta chain) turned up a few times. The antigen is not known. This likely reflects a read error, since a far larger clone is one base away. Other DNA sequences in this sample translate to the same CDR3. The sample originates from a study of γδ T cells in repeated Plasmodium falciparum infection. In the study overall: Samples were taken at baseline, before some infections, and 21 days after each. Points from the study as a whole: Repeated controlled infections reportedly drove waves of new clonotype selection in Vdelta2-negative, mostly Vdelta1+, gammadelta repertoires.

Gammadelta T cells were flow-sorted from PBMC into Vgamma9/Vdelta2+ and Vdelta2-negative populations for bulk analysis. From germline, CDR1 is TSWWSYY and CDR2 QGS. The CDR3 runs to 23 residues. V lost 4 bases to trimming and J lost 5 bases, with 38 bases between them. TCRdb reprocessed the multiplex PCR reads through CATT. The sample lists more than 45,000 delta-chain clones; around 1.7% were seen once. The clonotype was recovered from a pool of human donors (malaria-infected and uninfected, not separated). The sample comprised gamma-delta T cells from blood. The rearrangement uses TRDV1 and TRDJ2; TRDD3 is a possible D gene (6 bases). The CDR3 coding sequence is TGTGCTCTTGGGGCCTTCAAACCTACACTGGGAGATACCCCTCCCCTCCTAACAGCACAACTCTTCTTT. This gives the protein CALGAFKPTLGDTPPLLTAQLFF.